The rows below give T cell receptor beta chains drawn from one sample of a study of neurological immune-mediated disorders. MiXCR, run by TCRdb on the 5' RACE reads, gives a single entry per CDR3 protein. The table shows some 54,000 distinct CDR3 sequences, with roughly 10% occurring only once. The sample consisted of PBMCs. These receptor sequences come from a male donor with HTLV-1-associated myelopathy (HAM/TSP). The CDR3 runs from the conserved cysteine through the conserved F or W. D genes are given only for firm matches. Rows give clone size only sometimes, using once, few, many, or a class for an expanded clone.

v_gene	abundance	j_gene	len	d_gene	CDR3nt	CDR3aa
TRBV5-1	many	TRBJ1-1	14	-	TGCGCCAGCAGCTTGGCCTCAGGGAACACTGAAGCTTTCTTT	CASSLASGNTEAFF
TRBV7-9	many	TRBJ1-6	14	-	TGTGCCAGCAGCTTACCGACGTCTAATTCACCCCTCCACTTT	CASSLPTSNSPLHF
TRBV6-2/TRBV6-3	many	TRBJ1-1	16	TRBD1	TGTGCCAGCAGTTACCCTACAGGGGCGGTGAACACTGAAGCTTTCTTT	CASSYPTGAVNTEAFF
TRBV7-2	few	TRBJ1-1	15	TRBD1	TGTGCCAGCAGCCCAAGGACAGGGACGAGCACTGAAGCTTTCTTT	CASSPRTGTSTEAFF
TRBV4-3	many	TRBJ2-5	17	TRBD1	TGCGCCAGCAGCCAAGTAGTTTCGGCGACAGGGCTGGAGACCCAGTACTTC	CASSQVVSATGLETQYF
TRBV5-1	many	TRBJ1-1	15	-	TGCGCCAGCAGCCTGGACATCTCCATGAACACTGAAGCTTTCTTT	CASSLDISMNTEAFF
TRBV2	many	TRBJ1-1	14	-	TGTGCCAGCACCCAAACCACCCCCCCACCCTCAGCTTTCTTT	CASTQTTPPPSAFF
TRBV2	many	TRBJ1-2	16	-	TGTGCCAGCAGTGAATCCCCGGGACAATTTAACTATGGCTACACCTTC	CASSESPGQFNYGYTF
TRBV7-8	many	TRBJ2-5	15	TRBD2	TGTGCCAGCAGCCTCCTACTAGCGGGGAAAGAGACCCAGTACTTC	CASSLLLAGKETQYF
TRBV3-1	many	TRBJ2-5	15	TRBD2	TGTGCCAGCAGCCAAGAGGGACTAGCGATGGAGACCCAGTACTTC	CASSQEGLAMETQYF
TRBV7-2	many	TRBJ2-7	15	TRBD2	TGTGCCAGCAGCTTAAGCGGGGGGGCCGAGAACGAGCAGTACTTC	CASSLSGGAENEQYF
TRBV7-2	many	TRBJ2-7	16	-	TGTGCCAGCAGCTTATTACCGGGCGGCGTCTCCTACGAGCAGTACTTC	CASSLLPGGVSYEQYF
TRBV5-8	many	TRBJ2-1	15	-	TGTGCCAGCAGCCCGCGGGGGGGACAGGGTTATGAGCAGTTCTTC	CASSPRGGQGYEQFF
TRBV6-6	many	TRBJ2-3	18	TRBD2	TGTGCCAGCAGTTACGACATTACTAGCGGGAGTAGCACAGATACGCAGTATTTT	CASSYDITSGSSTDTQYF
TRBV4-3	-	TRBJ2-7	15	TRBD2	TGCGCCAGCAGCCAAGATCCTAGCGGGGCCTACGAGCAGTACTTC	CASSQDPSGAYEQYF
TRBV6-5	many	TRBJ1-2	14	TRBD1	TGTGCCAGCAGGTACAGGGGCTCCAACTATGGCTACACCTTC	CASRYRGSNYGYTF
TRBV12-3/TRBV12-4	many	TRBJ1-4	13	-	TGTGCCAGCAGTTTAGGAGGATACGAAAAACTGTTTTTT	CASSLGGYEKLFF
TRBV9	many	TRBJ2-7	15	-	TGTGCCAGCAGCGTAGAACCACAGGGTTCCTACGAGCAGTACTTC	CASSVEPQGSYEQYF
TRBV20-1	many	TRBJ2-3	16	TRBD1	TGCAGTGCTAGCGACAGGGGTACTAGCTCCACAGATACGCAGTATTTT	CSASDRGTSSTDTQYF
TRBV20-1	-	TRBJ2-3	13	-	TGCAGTGCCTCCTGGACATGGATAGATACGCAGTATTTT	CSASWTWIDTQYF
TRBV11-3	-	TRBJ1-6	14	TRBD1	TGTGCCAGCAGCTTCGACAGGGGGGATTCACCCCTCCACTTT	CASSFDRGDSPLHF
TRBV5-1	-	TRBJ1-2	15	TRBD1	TGCGCCAGCAGCTTCATGGGGACAGGGGACTATGGCTACACCTTC	CASSFMGTGDYGYTF
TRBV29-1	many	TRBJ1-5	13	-	TGCAGCGTTGAGGTGAGCAGAAATCAGCCCCAGCATTTT	CSVEVSRNQPQHF
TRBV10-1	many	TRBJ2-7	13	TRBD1	TGCGCCAGCAGTGCGACAGGGGGCGACGAGCAGTACTTC	CASSATGGDEQYF
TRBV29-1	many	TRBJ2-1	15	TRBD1	TGCAGCGTTGCGGGGTGGGACAGAAGCTACAATGAGCAGTTCTTC	CSVAGWDRSYNEQFF
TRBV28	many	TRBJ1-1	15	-	TGTGCCAGCAGTTCCGTTCCGCGGAGTTACACTGAAGCTTTCTTT	CASSSVPRSYTEAFF
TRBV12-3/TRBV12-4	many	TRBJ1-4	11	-	TGTGCCAGCAGTCCAAGTGGAAAACTGTTTTTT	CASSPSGKLFF
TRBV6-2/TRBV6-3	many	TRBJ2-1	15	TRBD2	TGTGCCAGCACCACTAGCGGGGGGGCTCTCGATGAGCAGTTCTTC	CASTTSGGALDEQFF
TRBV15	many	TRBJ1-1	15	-	TGTGCCACCAGCAGAGACAGACGAGGGTACACTGAAGCTTTCTTT	CATSRDRRGYTEAFF
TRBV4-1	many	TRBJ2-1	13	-	TGCGCCAGCAGCCAGGGCGGACGGGCCGAGCAGTTCTTC	CASSQGGRAEQFF
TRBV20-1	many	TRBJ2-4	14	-	TGCAGTGCTATGGCCGTGGGGGCCAAAAACATTCAGTACTTC	CSAMAVGAKNIQYF
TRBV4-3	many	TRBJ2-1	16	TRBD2	TGCGCCAGCAGCCAAGAAGGGACTAGCCATACCGGTGAGCAGTTCTTC	CASSQEGTSHTGEQFF
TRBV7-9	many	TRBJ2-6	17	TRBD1	TGTGCCAGCAGCTTGGCCTTTGACAGGGCTGGGGCCAACGTCCTGACTTTC	CASSLAFDRAGANVLTF
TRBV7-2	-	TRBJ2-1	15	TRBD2	TGTGCCAGCAGCTCCCGGACTAGCGGGGGGAGGTATGAGCAGTTC	CASSSRTSGGRYEQF
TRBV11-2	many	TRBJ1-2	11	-	TGTGCCAGCAGCTTAGCGGGCGGCTACACCTTC	CASSLAGGYTF
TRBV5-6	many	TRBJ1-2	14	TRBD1	TGTGCCAGCAGCTTCGGACAGGGCGACTATGGCTACACCTTC	CASSFGQGDYGYTF
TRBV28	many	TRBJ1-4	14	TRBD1	TGTGCCAGCAGTCCGGGACAGGGATGGGAAAAACTGTTTTTT	CASSPGQGWEKLFF
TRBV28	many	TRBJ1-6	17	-	TGTGCCAGCAGCCAGATTCGGACAGCCTCGAATAATTCACCCCTCCACTTT	CASSQIRTASNNSPLHF
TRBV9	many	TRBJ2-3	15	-	TGTGCCAGCAGCGTACGAGGACTTCACACAGATACGCAGTATTTT	CASSVRGLHTDTQYF
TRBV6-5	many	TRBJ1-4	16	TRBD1	TGTGCCAGCAGTCACGACAGGGGGCGAATTAATGAAAAACTGTTTTTT	CASSHDRGRINEKLFF
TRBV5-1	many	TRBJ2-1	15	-	TGCGCCAGCAGTAAGGGGGGGGCCACCTACAATGAGCAGTTCTTC	CASSKGGATYNEQFF
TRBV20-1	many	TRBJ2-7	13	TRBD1	TGCAGTGCTTGGGACAGGGTTTCTGGCGAGCAGTACTTC	CSAWDRVSGEQYF
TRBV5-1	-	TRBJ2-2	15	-	TGCGCCAGCAGCCTTACCCAGGGGAACACCGGGGAGCTGTTTTTT	CASSLTQGNTGELFF
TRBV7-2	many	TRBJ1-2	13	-	TGTGCCAGCAGCCTCACGGGAAGGAATGGCTACACCTTC	CASSLTGRNGYTF
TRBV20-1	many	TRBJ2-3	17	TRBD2	TGCAGTGCTAGAGATCCTACAGGACTAGAGGTGGGAGATACGCAGTATTTT	CSARDPTGLEVGDTQYF
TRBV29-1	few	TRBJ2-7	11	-	TGCAGCGTGGCCCTTTCGTACGAGCAGTACTTC	CSVALSYEQYF
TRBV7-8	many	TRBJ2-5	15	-	TGTGCCAGCAGCTTGGACCTCGATATTCCAGAGACCCAGTACTTC	CASSLDLDIPETQYF
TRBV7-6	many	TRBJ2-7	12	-	TGTGCCAGCAGCCCCACAGGATACGAGCAGTACTTC	CASSPTGYEQYF
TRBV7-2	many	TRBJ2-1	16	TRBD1	TGTGCCAGCGGATCACAGGGGACGTACTCCTACAATGAGCAGTTCTTC	CASGSQGTYSYNEQFF
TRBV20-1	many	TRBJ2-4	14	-	TGCAGCGCTAGGATTGGGGTAGCCAAAAACATTCAGTACTTC	CSARIGVAKNIQYF
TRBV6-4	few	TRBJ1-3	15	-	TGTGCCAGCATAGGGAGGTCCTCCTCTGGAAACACCATATATTTT	CASIGRSSSGNTIYF
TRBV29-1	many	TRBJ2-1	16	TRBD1	TGCAGCGTTGAAAACAGTGGGACAGGGGGCCGGAATGAGCAGTTCTTC	CSVENSGTGGRNEQFF
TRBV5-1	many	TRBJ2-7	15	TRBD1	TGCGCCAGCAGCCCTCAGACAGGGGTTATCTACGAGCAGTACTTC	CASSPQTGVIYEQYF